This TCR beta chain was found in a study of T cells in Graves' hyperthyroidism and ophthalmopathy. Findings and caveats of the study: A model of 13 V-J features distinguished ophthalmopathy from stable hyperthyroidism.

This clonotype has just a few counts. What it binds is not known. This CDR3 region has 14 residues. Trimming removed 4 bases at V and 6 bases at J, with 15 bases between. In germline, CDR1 is ENHRY, CDR2 SYGVKD. No ophthalmopathy progression within 18 months constituted stable Graves' hyperthyroidism. Any patient presenting with uncontrolled infection, other autoimmune disease, pregnancy or lactation was left out. Fresh peripheral blood, approximately 10 ml, yielded the PBMCs. Template material for amplifying TCR beta CDR3 regions consisted of RNA transcripts. When the TCR CDR3 underwent first-round RT-PCR, the HTBI primer set was used. TCRdb called the multiplex PCR reads again in MiXCR, with one record for every CDR3 protein. There are under 650,000 distinct CDR3 sequences in the sample; 15% to 20% occur only once, and 3.5% to 4% lies in the top ten.

Input material: blood. The chain recombines TRBV10-3 with TRBJ1-2, with a possible D match to TRBD1 (5 bases). This receptor was identified in a woman in her 30s with Graves' hyperthyroidism. CDR3 region: CAISANGGSHGYTF. CDR3 sequence (DNA): TGTGCCATCAGTGCTAACGGGGGAAGTCATGGCTACACCTTC.